One and the same sample provided the 19 T cell receptor beta chains below, sequenced in a study of cytomegalovirus exposure and HLA in healthy donors. The PCR contained 60 Vbeta and 13 Jbeta primers. Produced via immunoSEQ multiplex PCR; TCRdb's table is partial and in-frame only. The sample contains 200,000 to 250,000 clones, roughly 68% of which appear only once. Material for sequencing was PBMCs. These receptors were obtained from a man aged 40-49 years in good health and CMV-seropositive.

The chain recombines TRBV9 with TRBJ1-2; no reliable D call. Germline CDR1 and CDR2: SGDLS and YYNGEE. V lost 3 bases and J lost 0, with 9 bases in between. The CDR3 has 14 amino acids. This CDR3 reads CASSGWRTNYGYTF. In nucleotides, the CDR3 is TGTGCCAGCAGCGGGTGGAGAACTAACTATGGCTACACCTTC.

The chain links TRBV18 to TRBJ2-7; D unclear. This CDR3 contains 14 residues. Germline lookup yields CDR1 KGHSH and CDR2 LQKENI. V was shortened by 3 bases and J by 0 bases, with 9 bases between the two germline ends. DNA for the CDR3: TGTGCCAGCTCACCTACCGGGTCCTCCTACGAGCAGTACTTC. Its translation: CASSPTGSSYEQYF.

The V call is TRBV7-6, the J call TRBJ1-3, with TRBD1 as a possible D gene (6 bases). The CDR3 is made up of 15 amino acids. V lost 5 bases to trimming and J lost 2 bases, with 13 bases between them. Germline-derived CDR1 and CDR2 are SGHVS and FNYEAQ. The CDR3 DNA is TGTGCCAGCAGCAGGCAGACAGGTGCTGGAAACACCATATATTTT. Amino acid sequence: CASSRQTGAGNTIYF.

V is TRBV6-1 and J is TRBJ2-5, with 9 bases that match TRBD2. CDR1 MNHNS and CDR2 SASEGT come from the germline V gene. V lost 4 bases to trimming and J lost 5 bases; unmatched junction nucleotides: 17. The CDR3 sequence is 18 residues long. CDR3 in DNA: TGTGCCAGCAGTGGGGGGAGGGCGGGGGGGCCATTCGGTGAGACCCAGTACTTC. Translated, it gives CASSGGRAGGPFGETQYF.

The chain links TRBV5-1 to TRBJ2-1, with TRBD1 matching over 10 bases. The trim removed 4 bases at V and 6 bases at J, leaving 7 bases unmatched. Germline V CDR1 and CDR2: SGHRS, YFSETQ. CDR3 length: 15 amino acids. In nucleotides, the CDR3 is TGCGCCAGCAGCCGACGGGACAGGGGTTCCAATGAGCAGTTCTTC. It codes for CASSRRDRGSNEQFF.

This CDR3 reads CASSQDLGRAQETQYF. The CDR3 region has the DNA TGCGCCAGCAGCCAAGATCTAGGCAGGGCCCAAGAGACCCAGTACTTC. This sequence joins TRBV4-1 and TRBJ2-5; D perhaps matches TRBD1 (5 bases). The CDR3 has 16 amino acids. Deletions cut 0 bases from V and 1 base from J, with 12 bases between. Germline V gene lookup returns CDR1 MGHRA and CDR2 YSYEKL.

The CDR3 DNA follows: TGTGCCAGCAGCTTAGCGGTCGGTTCACCCCTCCACTTT. Amino acids: CASSLAVGSPLHF. This chain links TRBV11-1 with TRBJ1-6, with unresolved D. This CDR3 has 13 amino acids. CDR1 and CDR2 from the germline V gene are SGHAT and FQDESV (reference sequence). V gave up 0 bases and J gave up 9 bases, with 6 bases separating them.

The chain recombines TRBV2 with TRBJ1-2, with 8 bases fitting TRBD1. The V segment lost 7 bases and the J segment 6 bases; nucleotides outside the gene matches: 10. Germline values: CDR1 SNHLY, CDR2 FYNNEI. This CDR3 contains 14 residues. The CDR3 protein is CASTLGQGPHGYTF. The CDR3 bases are TGTGCCAGCACCCTAGGACAGGGCCCTCATGGCTACACCTTC. Based on the CDR3 plus reference TRBV2 and TRBJ1-2, the full variable domain is EPEVTQTPSHQVTQMGQEVILRCVPISNHLYFYWYRQILGQKVEFLVSFYNNEISEKSEIFDDQFSVERPDGSNFTLKIRSTKLEDSAMYFCASTLGQGPHGYTFGSGTRLTVV.

This clone was counted between two and nine times. This chain connects TRBV7-9 to TRBJ1-5, with 8 bases aligning to TRBD1. The CDR3 is made up of 14 amino acids. The V segment lost 5 bases and the J segment 8 bases; nucleotides outside the gene matches: 8. Germline V gene sequence: CDR1 SEHNR, CDR2 FQNEAQ (reference sequence). CDR3 protein: CASSDGQGVEPQHF. In DNA, the CDR3 is TGTGCCAGCAGCGATGGACAGGGTGTGGAGCCCCAGCATTTT.

The V call is TRBV19, the J call TRBJ1-1, with 9 bases lining up with TRBD1. J lost 4 bases, V lost 7 bases, and 7 bases had no gene match. CDR1 LNHDA and CDR2 SQIVND come from the germline V gene (reference sequence). The CDR3 is 14 residues long. CDR3 sequence (DNA): TGTGCCAGTACCCCGGGACAGGGATTCACTGAAGCTTTCTTT. It is translated as CASTPGQGFTEAFF.

The V call is TRBV4-1, the J call TRBJ2-3; 10 bases match TRBD2. Germline loops: CDR1 MGHRA, CDR2 YSYEKL. CDR3 length equals 17 residues. Trimming cost V 0 bases and J 6 bases; bases outside gene matches: 9. The CDR3 DNA is TGCGCCAGCAGCCAAGAAACTAGCGGGGCAACCGGGGATACGCAGTATTTT. Amino acids: CASSQETSGATGDTQYF.

This clone was seen once. The V and J genes are TRBV7-2 and TRBJ2-5; no definite D call. The germline gives CDR1 SGHTA, CDR2 FQGNSA. Trimming pared 5 bases from V and 5 bases from J, leaving 12 bases between. The length of the CDR3 is 13 residues. The CDR3 loop is CASSPVWRETQYF. The CDR3 DNA is TGTGCCAGCAGCCCAGTCTGGCGGGAGACCCAGTACTTC.

In this sample, this clone turned up a few times. V gene TRBV19 combines with J gene TRBJ2-5; D unclear. In germline, CDR1 is LNHDA, CDR2 SQIVND (reference sequence). V gave up 3 bases and J gave up 2 bases, with 7 bases separating them. The CDR3 is made up of 13 amino acids. In DNA form, the CDR3 reads TGTGCCAGTAGTATGCAGAAACAAGAGACCCAGTACTTC. It encodes CASSMQKQETQYF. The complete variable domain, with remaining parts taken from reference TRBV19 and TRBJ2-5, reads DGGITQSPKYLFRKEGQNVTLSCEQNLNHDAMYWYRQDPGQGLRLIYYSQIVNDFQKGDIAEGYSVSREKKESFPLTVTSAQKNPTAFYLCASSMQKQETQYFGPGTRLLVL.

The table lists this clone with a few counts. The chain uses TRBV2 and TRBJ2-3; 7 positions agree with TRBD1. CDR3 length equals 14 residues. V lost 5 bases to trimming and J lost 2 bases; unmatched junction nucleotides: 4. Germline lookup yields CDR1 SNHLY and CDR2 FYNNEI. The CDR3 nucleotides read TGTGCCAGCAGTTGGGACAGTTCCACAGATACGCAGTATTTT. Amino acids: CASSWDSSTDTQYF.

V and J are TRBV9 and TRBJ2-1; TRBD2 might be the D (5 bases). Germline V gene data show CDR1 as SGDLS and CDR2 as YYNGEE. V was trimmed by 4 bases and J by 0 bases, leaving 11 bases between them. This CDR3 contains 15 residues. This chain's CDR3 is CASSPEAASYNEQFF. The CDR3 region has the DNA TGTGCCAGCAGCCCGGAGGCCGCCTCCTACAATGAGCAGTTCTTC.

The chain joins TRBV5-5 to TRBJ1-4, with 7 bases that match TRBD1. V shed 3 bases and J 8 bases; nucleotides not matched to a gene: 7. The germline CDR1 and CDR2 sequences are SGHKS and YYEKEE (reference sequence). The CDR3 consists of 14 residues. CDR3 sequence: CASSSIAGGEKLFF. CDR3 sequence (DNA): TGTGCCAGCAGCTCCATAGCAGGGGGAGAAAAACTGTTTTTT.

The chain carries TRBV7-9 and TRBJ1-2, with TRBD1 matching over 9 bases. This CDR3 has 17 residues. V gave up 5 bases and J gave up 0 bases; unmatched junction bases: 10. The germline V gene has CDR1 SEHNR and CDR2 FQNEAQ (reference sequence). CDR3 sequence (DNA): TGTGCCAGCAGCGACACAGGGGGCCACCCCACTAACTATGGCTACACCTTC. Protein sequence: CASSDTGGHPTNYGYTF. Together with reference TRBV7-9 and TRBJ1-2, the CDR3 gives the full variable domain: DTGVSQNPRHKITKRGQNVTFRCDPISEHNRLYWYRQTLGQGPEFLTYFQNEAQLEKSRLLSDRFSAERPKGSFSTLEIQRTEQGDSAMYLCASSDTGGHPTNYGYTFGSGTRLTVV.

This chain connects TRBV19 to TRBJ2-1; 7 bases agree with TRBD1. The CDR3 loop spans 16 amino acids. The germline V gene encodes CDR1 LNHDA and CDR2 SQIVND (reference sequence). J was trimmed by 4 bases and V by 3 bases; bases with no gene match: 9. The CDR3, as DNA: TGTGCCAGTAGTATCGGGACAGCCCCTGATTACAATGAGCAGTTCTTC. The encoded protein is CASSIGTAPDYNEQFF.

The chain uses TRBV5-1 and TRBJ1-4, with 7 bases that match TRBD1. This CDR3 has 15 amino acids. V was pared by 2 bases and J by 3 bases, with 4 bases of the junction left unmatched. The germline V gene encodes CDR1 SGHRS and CDR2 YFSETQ. The CDR3 DNA is TGCGCCAGCAGCTTATCCAGGGGGGCTAATGAAAAACTGTTTTTT. Translated, it gives CASSLSRGANEKLFF.